The present TCR beta chain was sequenced within a study of cytomegalovirus exposure and HLA in healthy donors. Worth noting for this clone: Antigen specificity is unknown. The junction does not match germline at one end; this may be a read error.

Study-wide results and limits: In a later analysis, HLA-associated TCR beta chains were more clonally expanded than equally common others. Links to common viral pathogens appeared, in a later analysis, for several of the most significant clusters. Later analysis associated a missense DCLRE1C variant with TCR beta V- and J-gene trimming. Some TCR beta chains (roughly 150 of them) were listed as cytomegalovirus-associated.

Researchers ran the PCR with 60 Vbeta and 13 Jbeta primers. Generated by immunoSEQ multiplex PCR, the TCRdb table keeps only in-frame clones and is missing some. This repertoire includes about 100,000 clones. The CDR3 covers 11 residues. CDR1 SGHNT and CDR2 YYREEE come from the germline V gene (reference sequence). V and J are TRBV5-4 and TRBJ2-1; no definite D call. The material sequenced was PBMCs. The sequence came from a girl aged 10-17 years in good health and CMV-seropositive. In DNA form, the CDR3 reads TGTGCCAGAAGCTTATCCGGGGAGCAGTTCTTC. Its translation: CARSLSGEQFF.